This T cell receptor beta chain was captured by sequencing in a study of shared clonotypes between healthy human individuals. Findings and caveats of the study: Four donors shared about 5% of their naive CD4 clonotypes. With few donors, the genetic and exposure-history diversity represented was limited. As a rule, naive subsets had a larger estimated richness than memory subsets.

Profiled with immunoSEQ multiplex PCR; TCRdb holds only in-frame clones, not every one. The data hold 550,000 to 850,000 clones, with less than 85% observed a single time. Each donor was a Caucasian adult residing in Nashville, Tennessee. Germline CDR1 SGHVT, CDR2 SQSDAQ. Trimming pared 0 bases from V and 3 bases from J, leaving 6 bases between. The CDR3 contains 14 residues. As for this clone: Its antigen is undetermined.

The chain is built from TRBV7-4 and TRBJ2-1; no firm D call. Input material: memory CD4+ T cells sorted from blood. This sample's subset: CD45RA-negative fraction. This receptor was identified in a woman in her twenties or thirties in good health. The CDR3 DNA reads TGTGCCAGCAGCTTAGCCAAGTGCTACAATGAGCAGTTCTTC. It is translated as CASSLAKCYNEQFF. The full variable domain, completed using reference TRBV7-4 and TRBJ2-1, is GAGVSQSPRYKVAKRGRDVALRCDSISGHVTLYWYRQTLGQGSEVLTYSQSDAQRDKSGRPSGRFSAERPERSVSTLKIQRTEQGDSAVYLCASSLAKCYNEQFFGPGTRLTVL.